Listed below are T cell receptor beta chains from one sample, sequenced in a study of cytotoxic CD8 clonotypes in ibrutinib-treated CLL. Sequencing was performed with immunoSEQ multiplex PCR; in TCRdb, only in-frame clones are kept and a portion is missing. The table shows approximately 46,000 clones, with roughly three quarters occurring only once. The sample consisted of PBMCs, taken after 12 months of ibrutinib treatment. These receptor sequences come from a human donor with chronic lymphocytic leukemia. Each CDR3 is given with its conserved first and last residue. A D gene is named only where the DNA matches it firmly. Some rows have no size entry. The others give once, few or many, or a class for an expanded clone.

TRBJ1-1 TRBV19 TRBD1 - CASSRDSGLGNTEAFF TGTGCCAGTAGTCGGGACAGCGGATTAGGGAACACTGAAGCTTTCTTT
TRBJ2-1 TRBV28 TRBD2 - CASSHSAGGRGGNEQFF TGTGCCAGCAGTCATTCGGCGGGAGGAAGGGGAGGCAATGAGCAGTTCTTC
TRBJ2-3 TRBV7-9 - - CASSTDGMADTQYF TGTGCCAGCAGCACTGACGGTATGGCAGATACGCAGTATTTT
TRBJ2-2 TRBV5-1 - - CASTPDGNTGELFF TGCGCCAGCACCCCGGACGGTAACACCGGGGAGCTGTTTTTT
TRBJ2-5 TRBV5-5 TRBD1 - CASSSGTGIGQETQYF TGTGCCAGCAGTTCCGGGACAGGGATAGGGCAAGAGACCCAGTACTTC
TRBJ2-7 TRBV9 TRBD2 - CASSVGTSGSYEQYF TGTGCCAGCAGCGTGGGGACTAGCGGGAGCTACGAGCAGTACTTC
TRBJ2-1 TRBV27 - - CASRKPQGRLGNEQFF TGTGCCAGCAGAAAACCCCAGGGACGTTTGGGCAATGAGCAGTTCTTC
TRBJ2-3 TRBV7-2 TRBD2 - CASSLSELAGNGDTQYF TGTGCCAGCAGCTTAAGTGAACTAGCGGGCAATGGGGATACGCAGTATTTT
TRBJ1-1 TRBV5-8 TRBD1 - CASSRFDRVGNTEAFF TGTGCCAGCAGCCGATTTGACAGGGTGGGGAACACTGAAGCTTTCTTT
TRBJ2-1 TRBV4-1 TRBD2 few CASSQPGTSGRTYEQFF TGCGCCAGCAGCCAACCCGGGACTAGCGGGAGGACTTATGAGCAGTTCTTC
TRBJ2-3 TRBV19 - - CASSMEVGPDTQYF TGTGCCAGTAGTATGGAGGTCGGCCCAGATACGCAGTATTTT
TRBJ2-2 TRBV5-4 TRBD2 - CASSLTSAPNTGELFF TGTGCCAGCAGCTTGACTAGCGCCCCGAACACCGGGGAGCTGTTTTTT
TRBJ1-1 TRBV15 - - CATSLGAEAFF TGTGCCACCAGCTTGGGGGCTGAAGCTTTCTTT
TRBJ2-2 TRBV18 TRBD2 - CASSPPIAGEATGELFF TGTGCCAGCTCACCACCCATAGCGGGCGAAGCCACCGGGGAGCTGTTTTTT
TRBJ2-1 TRBV15 TRBD2 - CATSNGLADYNEQFF TGTGCCACCAGTAACGGACTAGCGGACTACAATGAGCAGTTCTTC
TRBJ2-1 TRBV5-5 TRBD1 - CASSLGQGLPYNEQFF TGTGCCAGCAGCTTGGGACAGGGGCTCCCTTACAATGAGCAGTTCTTC
TRBJ2-3 TRBV6-6 - - CASSYPGTDTQYF TGTGCCAGCAGTTACCCAGGCACAGATACGCAGTATTTT
TRBJ2-2 TRBV18 TRBD1 - CASSPGQGSNTGELFF TGTGCCAGCTCACCGGGACAGGGGTCGAACACCGGGGAGCTGTTTTTT
TRBJ1-4 TRBV18 - - CASSPLQGTNEKLFF TGTGCCAGCTCGCCTTTACAGGGCACTAATGAAAAACTGTTTTTT
TRBJ1-1 TRBV6-5 - - CASSQEVFRGTEAFF TGTGCCAGCAGTCAGGAAGTATTTAGGGGCACTGAAGCTTTCTTT
TRBJ2-7 TRBV7-3 TRBD2 - CASSPRAGGYEQYF TGTGCCAGCAGCCCCCGGGCGGGAGGGTACGAGCAGTACTTC